This record concerns one TCR beta chain sequence. At a deep level, the assay was run. Assay: immunoSEQ multiplex PCR; the TCRdb copy retains only in-frame clones and omits some. The sample holds about 2 million clones, roughly 94% seen once. Only CD45RO-negative cells positively selected for CCR7 counted as naive CD8 cells, so terminally differentiated effector memory CD45RA+ cells were excluded. CDR3 length: 17 residues. The V end lost 0 bases, the J end lost 7 bases, and 21 bases lay between the germline ends. The germline CDR1 and CDR2 sequences are KGHSH and LQKENI. This record belongs to a study of shared clonotypes between healthy human individuals. Study at large: The cohort had two women and a few men, ages 18 to 49.

The sample was naive CD8+ T cells sorted from blood. The sequence was collected from a man aged 18 to 29 in good health. The rearrangement links TRBV18 to TRBJ1-2; D unclear. The CDR3 spells CASSPPVWAVGLGGYTF. CDR3 nucleotide sequence: TGTGCCAGCTCACCACCGGTCTGGGCGGTTGGGCTCGGTGGCTACACCTTC.